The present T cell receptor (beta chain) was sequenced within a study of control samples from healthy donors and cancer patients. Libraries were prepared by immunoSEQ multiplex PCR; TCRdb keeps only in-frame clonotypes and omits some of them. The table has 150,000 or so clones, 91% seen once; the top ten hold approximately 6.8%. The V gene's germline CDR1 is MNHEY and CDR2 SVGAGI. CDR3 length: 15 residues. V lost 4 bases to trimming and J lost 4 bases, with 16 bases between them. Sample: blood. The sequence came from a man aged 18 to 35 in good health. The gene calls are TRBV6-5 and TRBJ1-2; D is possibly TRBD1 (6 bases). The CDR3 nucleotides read TGTGCCAGCAGTTGGGCGGGGGGGCTGGCCTATGGCTACACCTTC. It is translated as CASSWAGGLAYGYTF.